These T cell receptor beta chains were read from a single sample in a study of shared clonotypes between healthy human individuals. Sequenced by immunoSEQ multiplex PCR; TCRdb stores in-frame clones only, minus some. The table shows 2 million or so clones, with roughly 95% occurring only once. The specimen was naive CD8+ T cells sorted from blood. The receptors shown here come from a man between 18 and 29 years old in good health. Both conserved end residues are part of each CDR3.

CASSHNLMNTEAFF	TRBV4-1	14
CASKLLQAPYEQYF	TRBV27	14
CASQGSWNTGELFF	TRBV9	14
CASSWWKLSEQYF	TRBV7-8	13
CASSPLQGDVSYEQYF	TRBV18	16
CASSPGTGLGNYEQYF	TRBV5-1	16
CASSEGAWGNTIYF	TRBV2	14
CASSGAGGPGDTQYF	TRBV5-1	15
CAISGDLSETQYF	TRBV10-3	13
CASSRSDEKLFF	TRBV6-5	12
CASSQDPYTEAFF	TRBV4-3	13
CASSFFGNTGELFF	TRBV7-9	14
CASSYLSEGPDTQYF	TRBV6-6	15
CSVIGSEQYF	TRBV29-1	10
CASTYSAGEVPDTQYF	TRBV27	16
CASTRGASGRIGELFF	TRBV27	16
CASSVEGDEQYF	TRBV9	12
CASSLEAGLEPLHF	TRBV5-1	14
CASSQILTNEKLFF	TRBV4-1	14
CASSPASEGYNEQFF	TRBV27	15
CASSFGDGASYEQYF	TRBV7-6	15
CASSNSIYEQYF	TRBV6-6	12
CASSVGSHYGYTF	TRBV9	13
CATAVTNEKLFF	TRBV28	12
CASSLVGLWGRNPIGYTF	TRBV19	18
CASSYSSFNQPQHF	TRBV6-5	14
CASSLQGTEAFF	TRBV5-1	12
CASSQLSTDTQYF	TRBV27	13